Listed here are 5 T cell receptor beta chains from one sample, sequenced in a study of cytomegalovirus exposure and HLA in healthy donors. Clones were sequenced by immunoSEQ multiplex PCR, and TCRdb holds only the in-frame ones, with some missing. Among about 120,000 clones, roughly 90% were seen once, and the ten largest hold roughly 6%. The source material was PBMCs. The receptors here all came from a woman aged 18-29 years in good health and CMV-seropositive.

The rearrangement uses TRBV7-9 and TRBJ2-2; D not certain. Germline lookup yields CDR1 SEHNR and CDR2 FQNEAQ (reference sequence). The germline V and J ends were trimmed by 4 bases and 0 bases, with 9 bases remaining between them. CDR3 length: 15 amino acids. Here the CDR3 DNA reads TGTGCCAGCAGCTCGACAAACGCGAACACCGGGGAGCTGTTTTTT. Protein sequence: CASSSTNANTGELFF.

The chain employs TRBV5-6 and TRBJ2-1, with 11 bases lining up with TRBD2. Per the germline V gene, CDR1 is SGHDT and CDR2 is YYEEEE. V dropped 4 bases and J dropped 8; count of bases not matched to a gene: 5. The CDR3 contains 14 residues. The CDR3 reads CASSPGTSGDEQFF. The CDR3 coding sequence is TGTGCCAGCAGCCCGGGGACTAGCGGCGATGAGCAGTTCTTC.

The CDR3 loop reads CASSWRARGTEAFF. CDR3 nucleotide sequence: TGCGCCAGCAGCTGGCGTGCCAGGGGCACTGAAGCTTTCTTT. The chain couples TRBV5-1 to TRBJ1-1; TRBD1 might be the D (6 bases). CDR3 length equals 14 residues. In germline, CDR1 is SGHRS, CDR2 YFSETQ. Trimming took 3 bases from V and 4 from J, leaving 13 bases between them.

As to this clone: The junction and the germline gene differ at one end; a read error may be behind it. The chain uses TRBV7-7 and TRBJ1-5, with no clear D. The CDR3 length is 13 residues. Germline V CDR1 and CDR2: SSHAT, FNYEAQ (reference sequence). This chain's CDR3 is CASSLGRDQPQHF. Here the CDR3 DNA reads TGTGCTAGCAGCTTAGGTCGGGATCAGCCCCAGCATTTT.

The chain employs TRBV2 and TRBJ2-7; 8 nucleotides line up with TRBD1. V was clipped by 7 bases and J by 0 bases; unmatched bases: 14. The V gene's germline CDR1 is SNHLY and CDR2 FYNNEI. The CDR3 loop spans 17 amino acids. CDR3 loop: CASKSSGTGTGSYEQYF. CDR3 DNA sequence: TGTGCCAGCAAGTCAAGCGGAACCGGGACAGGCTCCTACGAGCAGTACTTC.